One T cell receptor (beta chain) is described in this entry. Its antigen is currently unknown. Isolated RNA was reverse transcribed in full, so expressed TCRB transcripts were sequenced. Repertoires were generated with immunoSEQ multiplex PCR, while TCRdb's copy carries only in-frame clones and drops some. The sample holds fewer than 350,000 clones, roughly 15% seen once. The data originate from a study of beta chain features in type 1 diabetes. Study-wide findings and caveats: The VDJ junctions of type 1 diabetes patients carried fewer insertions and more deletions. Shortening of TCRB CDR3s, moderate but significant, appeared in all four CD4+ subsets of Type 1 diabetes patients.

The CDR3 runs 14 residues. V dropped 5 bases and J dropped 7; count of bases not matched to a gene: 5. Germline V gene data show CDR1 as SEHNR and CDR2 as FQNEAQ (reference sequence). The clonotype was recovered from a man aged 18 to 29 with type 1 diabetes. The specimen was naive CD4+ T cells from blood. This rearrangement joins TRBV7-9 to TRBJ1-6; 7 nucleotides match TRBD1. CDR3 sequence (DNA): TGTGCCAGCAGCCAAGACAGGGCAAATTCACCCCTCCACTTT. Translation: CASSQDRANSPLHF.